This T cell receptor (beta chain) was sequenced for a study of CD8+CD57+ T cells in acquired aplastic anemia. Patients sequenced had flow cytometry evidence of CD8+CD57+ cell expansion. Every patient presented with severe acquired aplastic anemia. Receipt of therapy had not occurred in any patient by the time of blood sampling. Genomic DNA templated the TCR beta VDJ and CDR3 profiling. TCRdb re-called the reads through MiXCR, storing one row per CDR3 protein. Among about 150,000 distinct CDR3 sequences listed, around half were seen once. Specimen: sorted CD4+, CD8+, or CD8+CD57+ T cells (not recorded which) from PBMCs. This receptor was obtained from a human donor with aplastic anemia.

CDR3 amino acids: CATSGPQETQYF. CDR3 nucleotides: TGTGCCACCAGCGGGCCCCAAGAGACCCAGTACTTC. V is TRBV15 and J is TRBJ2-5; no clear D gene. Trimming removed 5 bases at V and 1 base at J, with 5 bases between. The CDR3 spans 12 residues. Germline V CDR1 and CDR2: LNHNV, YYDKDF (reference sequence).